Shown below are 25 T cell receptor beta chains from a single sample sequenced in a study of blood T cells in healthy people across ages. With a J-beta primer mix and a sample-barcoded 5' primer, a second PCR ran roughly 6 to 11 cycles. TCRdb re-derived calls from the 5' RACE reads in MiXCR, one entry per CDR3 protein. The sample consists of 1,500,000 or so distinct CDR3 sequences, roughly 43% of them appearing once. The sequencing input was blood. The receptors here all came from a woman aged 18-30 years in good health.

The chain carries TRBV10-3 and TRBJ2-7; D remains ambiguous. CDR3 length: 14 residues. From germline, CDR1 is ENHRY and CDR2 SYGVKD. Between the trimmed V and J ends, which lost 7 bases and 3 bases, there was a span of 16 bases. In nucleotides, the CDR3 is TGTGCCATCACCCGCGAGGCAGTCGACTACGAGCAGTACTTC. It encodes CAITREAVDYEQYF.

V usage is TRBV11-3 and J usage is TRBJ2-5, with D possibly matching TRBD2 (7 bases). This CDR3 has 15 amino acids. Deletions cut 5 bases from V and 0 bases from J, with 13 bases between. From germline, CDR1 is SGHNT and CDR2 YENEEA. The CDR3 loop reads CASSRGGVNQETQYF. The CDR3 coding sequence is TGTGCCAGCAGCAGGGGGGGCGTCAACCAAGAGACCCAGTACTTC.

This chain uses TRBV12-3 or TRBV12-4 with TRBJ1-1; the D is unclear. The CDR3 is made up of 14 amino acids. V gave up 1 base and J gave up 5 bases, with 11 bases separating them. The CDR3 reads CASSLEWVWTEAFF. For the CDR3, the DNA is TGTGCCAGCAGTTTAGAATGGGTATGGACTGAAGCTTTCTTT.

This clonotype was found a few times. CDR3 sequence reads: CASSLTTSKLFF. CDR3 coding DNA: TGTGCCAGCAGCCTGACAACCAGTAAATTGTTTTTT. This chain connects TRBV7-9 to TRBJ1-4; no clear D. V gave up 5 bases and J gave up 15 bases, with 16 bases separating them. Germline V lookup: CDR1 SEHNR, CDR2 FQNEAQ (reference sequence). The CDR3 has 12 amino acids.

The chain recombines TRBV7-8 with TRBJ2-4; TRBD2 matches 14 bases. Germline V gives CDR1 SGHVS, CDR2 FQNEAQ. J gave up 8 bases and V 5 bases, and 2 bases lay outside the gene matches. This CDR3 has 14 amino acids. In DNA, the CDR3 is TGTGCCAGCAGCGGGACTAGCGGGAGCGACATTCAGTACTTC. This sequence encodes CASSGTSGSDIQYF. Drawing the rest from reference TRBV7-8 and TRBJ2-4, the complete variable domain is GAGVSQSPRYKVAKRGQDVALRCDPISGHVSLFWYQQALGQGPEFLTYFQNEAQLDKSGLPSDRFFAERPEGSVSTLKIQRTQQEDSAVYLCASSGTSGSDIQYFGAGTRLSVL.

This clonotype was seen a handful of times. This chain connects TRBV12-3 or TRBV12-4 to TRBJ1-2; TRBD1 matches at 10 bases. This CDR3 is 13 amino acids long. The ends lost 5 bases at V and 6 bases at J; junction bases unmatched: 3. This CDR3 reads CASSMTGGNGYTF. The CDR3 nucleotides are TGTGCCAGCAGTATGACAGGGGGCAATGGCTACACCTTC.

The rearrangement links TRBV16 to TRBJ1-5, with 10 bases lining up with TRBD1. This CDR3 is 13 amino acids long. With 4 bases clipped from V and 9 bases from J, the junction kept 3 bases outside the gene matches. CDR1 and CDR2 (germline): KGHSY, FQNENV. This CDR3 reads CASSRDRGTPQHF. The CDR3 DNA follows: TGTGCCAGCAGCCGGGACAGGGGTACGCCCCAGCATTTT.

The chain combines TRBV20-1 with TRBJ1-1, with D possibly TRBD1 on 5 matching bases. The germline V gene has CDR1 DFQATT and CDR2 SNEGSKA (reference sequence). Deletions cut 3 bases from V and 3 bases from J, with 11 bases between. The CDR3 is 13 residues long. In DNA form, the CDR3 reads TGCAGTGCTAGGGGGCTGACCTACACTGAAGCTTTCTTT. Translated: CSARGLTYTEAFF.

This chain joins TRBV19 and TRBJ1-1; D is uncertain. Trimming cost V 5 bases and J 5 bases, with 18 bases left between them. The germline CDR1 and CDR2 sequences are LNHDA and SQIVND (reference sequence). CDR3 length equals 15 residues. Written as DNA, the CDR3 is TGTGCCAGTAGTTTACCAGGACCCTCCGGGACTGAAGCTTTCTTT. Amino acids: CASSLPGPSGTEAFF.

The sample holds a few counts of this clonotype. V and J are TRBV27 and TRBJ2-7; TRBD1 might be the D (6 bases). The CDR3 covers 14 residues. Trimming took off 6 bases at V and 3 bases at J, with 15 bases between the two ends. In germline, CDR1 is MNHEY, CDR2 SMNVEV (reference sequence). DNA for the CDR3: TGTGCCAGCAGCCCAGGGGTATCCCTCTACGAGCAGTACTTC. Amino acids: CASSPGVSLYEQYF.

This sequence joins TRBV7-9 and TRBJ1-5; no reliable D call. The CDR3 has 12 amino acids. V was trimmed by 4 bases and J by 7 bases, leaving 8 bases between them. Germline V lookup: CDR1 SEHNR, CDR2 FQNEAQ (reference sequence). CDR3 bases: TGTGCCAGCAGCTCTTCGACACAGCCCCAGCATTTT. Translating it yields CASSSSTQPQHF.

With regard to this clonotype: Relative to the germline gene, one junction end is altered; a read error may explain this. The CDR3 is CASTGLAMDTQYF. In nucleotides, the CDR3 is TGCGCCAGCACGGGACTAGCGATGGATACGCAGTATTTT. The chain links TRBV7-9 to TRBJ2-3; TRBD2 agrees at 10 bases. Germline V gives CDR1 SEHNR, CDR2 FQNEAQ (reference sequence). This CDR3 spans 13 amino acids.

This clonotype was observed a few times. This chain uses TRBV4-1 with TRBJ1-4; D gene ambiguous. The CDR3 sequence is 17 residues long. The V end was cut by 4 bases, the J end by 5 bases, with 20 bases between. Germline loops: CDR1 MGHRA, CDR2 YSYEKL. The CDR3 loop reads CASSLWTKGRRNEKLFF. The CDR3 coding sequence is TGCGCCAGCAGCCTTTGGACGAAAGGGAGGCGGAATGAAAAACTGTTTTTT.

The chain joins TRBV6-1 to TRBJ2-4; D may be TRBD1 (6 bases). Germline lookup yields CDR1 MNHNS and CDR2 SASEGT. The ends were cut back, 6 bases at V and 3 bases at J, with 21 bases in the middle. This CDR3 is 17 amino acids long. DNA for the CDR3: TGTGCCAGCAGGAGCGTCGCCGCAGGGGAACACAAAAACATTCAGTACTTC. As protein: CASRSVAAGEHKNIQYF.

A few counts support this clonotype. The genes are TRBV7-9 and TRBJ2-3, with 8 nucleotides matching TRBD1. This CDR3 has 16 residues. Germline CDR1 is SEHNR and CDR2 is FQNEAQ (reference sequence). Trimming removed 6 bases from V and 2 bases from J; junction bases left unmatched: 10. CDR3 sequence (DNA): TGTGCCAGCAGTCTACTACAGGGGGTGGACACAGATACGCAGTATTTT. As protein: CASSLLQGVDTDTQYF.

This clonotype was observed a handful of times. This chain joins TRBV14 and TRBJ2-1; D may correspond to TRBD1 or TRBD2 (6 bases each). The germline CDR1 and CDR2 sequences are SGHDN and FVKESK. The CDR3 loop spans 17 amino acids. V lost 0 bases to trimming and J lost 0 bases, with 12 bases between them. CDR3 nucleotides: TGTGCCAGCAGCCAAGATCGGGGGCACCCCTCCTACAATGAGCAGTTCTTC. Translated, it gives CASSQDRGHPSYNEQFF.

This clonotype has more than one count but fewer than ten. This rearrangement joins TRBV5-6 to TRBJ2-5; TRBD2 agrees at 13 bases. V was clipped by 5 bases and J by 5 bases; unmatched bases: 9. This CDR3 has 16 residues. The germline V gene has CDR1 SGHDT and CDR2 YYEEEE. The CDR3 coding sequence is TGTGCCAGCAGTCCCCTAGGACTAGCGGGAGATGAGACCCAGTACTTC. This gives the protein CASSPLGLAGDETQYF.

The V gene is TRBV7-4, the J gene TRBJ2-7, with TRBD1 identical over 7 bases. V shed 1 base and J 1 base; nucleotides not matched to a gene: 16. The CDR3 loop spans 19 amino acids. Looked up from germline, CDR1 is SGHVT and CDR2 is SQSDAQ. The DNA for the CDR3 is TGTGCCAGCAGCTTAGAGGCTCCGGGACAGCTTTCCTCATCCTACGAGCAGTACTTC. This codes for CASSLEAPGQLSSSYEQYF.

V is TRBV20-1 and J is TRBJ1-5, with TRBD1 identical over 8 bases. With V trimmed by 3 bases and J by 7 bases, 5 bases remained unmatched. This CDR3 is built from 13 residues. CDR1 and CDR2 (germline): DFQATT, SNEGSKA (reference sequence). CDR3 protein: CSARDRVGQPQHF. As DNA, the CDR3 is TGCAGTGCTAGGGACAGGGTAGGGCAGCCCCAGCATTTT.

Worth noting for this clonotype: An end of the junction does not agree with germline; a read error may underlie this. The chain has TRBV7-8 and TRBJ2-3; the D is unclear. CDR1 is SGHVS, CDR2 FQNEAQ, per germline. This CDR3 spans 16 amino acids. DNA for the CDR3: TGTGCCGGCAGCTTTCCGGACGGAACTAGCACAGATACGCAGTATTTT. As protein: CAGSFPDGTSTDTQYF.

V usage is TRBV4-1 and J usage is TRBJ1-5, with D unclear. The CDR3 has 15 residues. Germline CDR1 reads MGHRA; CDR2 reads YSYEKL. The V end was cut by 4 bases, the J end by 0 bases, with 10 bases between. The DNA for the CDR3 is TGCGCCAGCAGCCCACGGCAGTATAGCAATCAGCCCCAGCATTTT. Its protein is CASSPRQYSNQPQHF.

The V and J genes are TRBV9 and TRBJ2-7; D call uncertain. Trimming left V 0 bases short and J 10 bases short, with 14 bases between. The CDR3 runs to 13 residues. Germline CDR1 SGDLS, CDR2 YYNGEE. In DNA, the CDR3 is TGTGCCAGCAGCGTAGGGGAAAGTTATACCCAGTACTTC. Protein: CASSVGESYTQYF.

A remark on this clonotype: The junction does not match germline at one end; this may be a read error. V is TRBV29-1 and J is TRBJ1-1; D unresolved. CDR3 length: 13 amino acids. The germline gives CDR1 SQVTM, CDR2 ANQGSEA. CDR3 in amino acids: CSADGRLNAEAFF. CDR3 bases: TGCAGCGCTGACGGTAGGCTGAACGCTGAAGCTTTCTTT.

This clonotype has only a few counts. This chain joins TRBV20-1 and TRBJ2-1, with 13 positions matching TRBD2. After removal of 6 bases from V and 0 bases from J, the junction contained 5 bases not matched to a gene. Germline V gene lookup returns CDR1 DFQATT and CDR2 SNEGSKA (reference sequence). There are 16 residues in the CDR3. CDR3 in amino acids: CSATGTSGTSYNEQFF. In nucleotides, the CDR3 is TGCAGTGCGACCGGGACTAGCGGGACCTCCTACAATGAGCAGTTCTTC.

This chain links TRBV6-1 with TRBJ2-1; TRBD2 matches at 13 bases. CDR1 and CDR2 (germline): MNHNS, SASEGT. After removal of 7 bases from V and 9 bases from J, the junction contained 12 bases not matched to a gene. This CDR3 region has 16 residues. The CDR3 protein is CASTERVGLAGTEQFF. The CDR3 nucleotides read TGTGCCAGCACAGAAAGGGTGGGACTAGCGGGAACTGAGCAGTTCTTC.